The entry below gives a single T cell receptor (beta chain) sequence along with its context. TCRdb's table, derived via immunoSEQ multiplex PCR, lists solely in-frame clones and lacks some. The data contain more than 9,500 clones, over 60% of them singletons. The data derive from a study of T cells after somatic rescue of genetic block. V lost 3 bases, J lost 5 bases, and 8 bases lay in between. The germline gives CDR1 SSHAT, CDR2 FNYEAQ (reference sequence). The CDR3 runs 14 residues. What was sequenced was peripheral blood mononuclear cells (PBMCs). The chain uses TRBV7-7 and TRBJ1-6; D may be TRBD1 (6 bases). The sequence derives from a boy aged 10-17 years. CDR3: CASSFAGDNSPLHF. CDR3 DNA sequence: TGTGCCAGCAGCTTTGCAGGGGATAATTCACCCCTCCACTTT.